Ten or more counts support the clone carrying this T cell receptor beta chain. Noted time point: sample taken at primary tumor resection. The study sequenced unsorted whole RNA from tumor, nontumor lung or frozen PBMC. TCRdb recomputed calls from the 5' RACE reads with MiXCR, one row per CDR3 protein. The repertoire holds around 1,600 distinct CDR3 sequences, with roughly 5% as singletons. The record originates from a study of spatial heterogeneity in lung cancer. Study background: There were, on average, more than 8.5 raw-read appearances for each unique TCR and UMI combination.

The starting material was normal lung tissue next to the tumor, obtained at surgery. The sequence was obtained from a female donor with early-stage non-small cell lung cancer.

The chain's CDR3 is CSVAQSREKLFF. The CDR3 DNA is TGCAGCGTTGCCCAGAGTAGGGAAAAACTGTTTTTT. This rearrangement joins TRBV29-1 to TRBJ1-4; D gene uncertain. Germline loops: CDR1 SQVTM, CDR2 ANQGSEA. This CDR3 comprises 12 residues. V was clipped by 4 bases and J by 8 bases, with 11 bases between them.